The 11 T cell receptor beta chains reported below all come from one sample, sequenced in a study of T-cell reconstitution after alpha-beta-depleted transplantation in children. Unique molecular identifiers were incorporated when the TCRbeta library was constructed. A single record per CDR3 protein comes from TCRdb applying MiXCR to the PCR reads. The sample holds 400,000 to 500,000 distinct CDR3 sequences, roughly a tenth seen once. The sequencing used PBMCs from the stem cell graft donor, collected from the stem cell graft. Source of these receptors: a human donor who donated a stem cell graft to a child with acute myeloid leukemia.

CDR3 amino acids: CASSQDLTGVGQPQHF. The DNA for the CDR3 is TGTGCCAGCAGCCAAGATCTGACAGGGGTAGGCCAGCCCCAGCATTTT. The rearrangement links TRBV3-1 to TRBJ1-5; the match to TRBD1 covers 8 bases. The CDR3 loop spans 16 amino acids. Germline V lookup: CDR1 LGHDT, CDR2 YNNKEL (reference sequence). J gave up 7 bases and V 0 bases, and 8 bases lay outside the gene matches.

This clonotype appeared a few times. V usage is TRBV6-2 or TRBV6-3 and J usage is TRBJ1-2; TRBD1 might be the D (5 bases). V lost 6 bases and J lost 6, with 20 bases in between. Germline values: CDR1 MNHEY, CDR2 SVGEGT. The CDR3 extends over 15 amino acids. The CDR3 DNA reads TGTGCCAGCAGCATGGTTCCCGGTGGAGGGGATGGCTACACCTTC. Residues: CASSMVPGGGDGYTF.

This rearrangement joins TRBV11-2 to TRBJ1-6; no clear D. Trimming left V 5 bases short and J 0 bases short, with 17 bases between. This CDR3 has 18 residues. Germline assignment: CDR1 SGHAT and CDR2 FQNNGV. The CDR3 reads CASSVTPLGSSYNSPLHF. In DNA, the CDR3 is TGTGCCAGCAGCGTAACACCTCTCGGTTCCTCCTATAATTCACCCCTCCACTTT.

The V gene is TRBV4-3, the J gene TRBJ2-1; 7 nucleotides agree with TRBD2. The CDR3 has 18 residues. Germline V gene data show CDR1 as LGHNA and CDR2 as YSLEER. V was clipped by 1 base and J by 0 bases; unmatched bases: 9. The CDR3 sequence is CASSQVLLGGSSYNEQFF. DNA for the CDR3: TGCGCCAGCAGCCAAGTTCTACTCGGCGGGAGCTCCTACAATGAGCAGTTCTTC.

Only a few counts were recorded for this clonotype. The chain carries TRBV7-6 and TRBJ2-1; TRBD1 matches 8 bases. The CDR3 spans 16 residues. Germline assignment: CDR1 SGHVS and CDR2 FNYEAQ. V trimming: 4 bases; J trimming: 3 bases; junction bases outside the gene matches: 8. CDR3 sequence: CASSWGDRGDYNEQFF. CDR3 in DNA: TGTGCCAGCAGCTGGGGAGACAGGGGAGACTACAATGAGCAGTTCTTC.

Comment on this clonotype: A much larger clone lies a single base off, so this may be a read error. V is TRBV5-1 and J is TRBJ2-1; the match to TRBD1 covers 7 bases. CDR3 length: 15 amino acids. Germline V gene lookup returns CDR1 SGHRS and CDR2 YFSETQ. The CDR3, as DNA: TGCGCCAGCAGCCTAGGACAGGCCGCCTACAATGCGCAGTTCTTC. Encoded protein: CASSLGQAAYNAQFF. Looking up the rest from reference TRBV5-1 and TRBJ2-1 gives the full variable domain: KAGVTQTPRYLIKTRGQQVTLSCSPISGHRSVSWYQQTPGQGLQFLFEYFSETQRNKGNFPGRFSGRQFSNSRSEMNVSTLELGDSALYLCASSLGQAAYNAQFFGPGTRLTVL.

The chain employs TRBV29-1 and TRBJ2-3; 14 bases are a match to TRBD2. CDR1 and CDR2 from the germline V gene are SQVTM and ANQGSEA. Losses at the gene ends were 6 bases for V and 4 bases for J; bases not matched to a gene: 6. The CDR3 has 15 residues. In DNA form, the CDR3 reads TGCAGCGTCCCCCAGACTAGCGGGAGGGCAGATACGCAGTATTTT. Protein product: CSVPQTSGRADTQYF.

J is TRBJ2-7 and V is TRBV29-1; D gene uncertain. CDR3 length equals 13 residues. Germline CDR1 is SQVTM and CDR2 is ANQGSEA. The CDR3 spells CTARAAHLYEQYF. CDR3 DNA sequence: TGCACCGCACGGGCCGCCCACCTCTACGAGCAGTACTTC.

This clonotype was counted a few times. The rearrangement links TRBV20-1 to TRBJ1-5; D is ambiguous. V lost 6 bases and J 3 bases, leaving 21 bases between the germline ends. There are 16 residues in the CDR3. The germline V gene has CDR1 DFQATT and CDR2 SNEGSKA (reference sequence). The CDR3 protein is CSASRGGISINQPQHF. The DNA of the CDR3 is TGCAGTGCATCCCGAGGCGGGATAAGTATCAATCAGCCCCAGCATTTT.

The chain couples TRBV12-3 or TRBV12-4 to TRBJ2-2; 7 bases line up with TRBD1. V lost 5 bases and J lost 7; bases outside the gene matches: 7. The CDR3 spans 14 residues. CDR3 in amino acids: CASSGQATGGELFF. CDR3 nucleotide sequence: TGTGCCAGCAGTGGACAGGCAACGGGCGGGGAGCTGTTTTTT.

This clonotype has a handful of counts. In DNA form, the CDR3 reads TGTGCCAGCAGCCTCCGACTGGGGGAAGACGAGCAGTACTTC. Its protein product is CASSLRLGEDEQYF. The chain joins TRBV7-2 to TRBJ2-7, with D perhaps given as TRBD1 or TRBD2 (5 bases each). Trimming took off 5 bases at V and 5 bases at J, with 16 bases between the two ends. This CDR3 is 14 amino acids long. Germline V CDR1 and CDR2: SGHTA, FQGNSA.